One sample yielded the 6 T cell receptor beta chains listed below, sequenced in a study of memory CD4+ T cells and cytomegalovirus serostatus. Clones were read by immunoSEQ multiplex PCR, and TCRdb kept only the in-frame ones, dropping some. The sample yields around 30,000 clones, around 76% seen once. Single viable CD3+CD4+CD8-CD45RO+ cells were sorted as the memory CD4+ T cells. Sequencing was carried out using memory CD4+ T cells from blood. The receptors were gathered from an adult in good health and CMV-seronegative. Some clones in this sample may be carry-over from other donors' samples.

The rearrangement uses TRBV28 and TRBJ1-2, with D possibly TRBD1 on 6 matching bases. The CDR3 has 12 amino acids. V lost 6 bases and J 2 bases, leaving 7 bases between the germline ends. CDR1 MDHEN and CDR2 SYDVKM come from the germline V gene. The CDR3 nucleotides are TGTGCCAGCAGGACAGGCAACTATGGCTACACCTTC. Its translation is CASRTGNYGYTF.

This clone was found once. CDR3 DNA: TGCAGTGCCACGTTCACCCCCGAGCAGTTCTTC. Protein product: CSATFTPEQFF. The V gene is TRBV20-1, the J gene TRBJ2-1; D not certain. This CDR3 is 11 amino acids long. With 6 bases removed from V and 10 bases from J, the gap between germline ends came to 13 bases. Germline CDR1 DFQATT, CDR2 SNEGSKA (reference sequence).

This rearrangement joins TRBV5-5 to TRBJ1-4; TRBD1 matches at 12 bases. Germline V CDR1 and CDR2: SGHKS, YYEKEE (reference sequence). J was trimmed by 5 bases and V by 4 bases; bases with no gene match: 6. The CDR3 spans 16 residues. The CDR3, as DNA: TGTGCCAGCAGCACCGGGACAGGGGGCCTCAATGAAAAACTGTTTTTT. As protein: CASSTGTGGLNEKLFF.

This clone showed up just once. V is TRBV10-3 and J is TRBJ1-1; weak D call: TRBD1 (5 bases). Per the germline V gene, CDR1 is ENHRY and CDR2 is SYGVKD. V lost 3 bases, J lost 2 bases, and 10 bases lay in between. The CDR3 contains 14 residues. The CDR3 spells CAISDPGRNTEAFF. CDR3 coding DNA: TGTGCCATCAGTGATCCAGGGAGAAACACTGAAGCTTTCTTT.

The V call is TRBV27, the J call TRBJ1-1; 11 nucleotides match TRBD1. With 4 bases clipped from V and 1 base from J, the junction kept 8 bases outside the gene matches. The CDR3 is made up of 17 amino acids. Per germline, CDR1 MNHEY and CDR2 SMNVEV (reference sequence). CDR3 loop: CASSWTGGVKGNTEAFF. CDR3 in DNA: TGTGCCAGCAGTTGGACAGGGGGCGTAAAAGGGAACACTGAAGCTTTCTTT.

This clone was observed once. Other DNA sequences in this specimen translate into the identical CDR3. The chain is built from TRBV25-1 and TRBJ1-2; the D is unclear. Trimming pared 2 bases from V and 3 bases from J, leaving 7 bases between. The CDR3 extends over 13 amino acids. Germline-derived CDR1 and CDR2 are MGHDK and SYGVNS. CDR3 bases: TGTGCCAGCAGTGAACTGTCAGACTATGGCTACACCTTC. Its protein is CASSELSDYGYTF.